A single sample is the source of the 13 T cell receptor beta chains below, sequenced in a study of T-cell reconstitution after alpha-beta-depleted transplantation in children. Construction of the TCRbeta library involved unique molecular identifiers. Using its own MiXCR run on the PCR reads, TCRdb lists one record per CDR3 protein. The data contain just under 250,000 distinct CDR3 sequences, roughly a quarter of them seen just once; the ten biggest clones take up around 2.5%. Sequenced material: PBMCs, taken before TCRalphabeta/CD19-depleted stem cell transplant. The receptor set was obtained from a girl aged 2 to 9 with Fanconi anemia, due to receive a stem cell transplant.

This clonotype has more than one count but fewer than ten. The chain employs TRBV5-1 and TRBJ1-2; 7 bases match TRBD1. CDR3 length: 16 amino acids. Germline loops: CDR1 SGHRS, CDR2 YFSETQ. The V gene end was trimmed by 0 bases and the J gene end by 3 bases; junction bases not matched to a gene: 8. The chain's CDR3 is CASSLEGQNTYYGYTF. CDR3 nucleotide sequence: TGCGCCAGCAGCTTGGAGGGACAGAATACATACTATGGCTACACCTTC.

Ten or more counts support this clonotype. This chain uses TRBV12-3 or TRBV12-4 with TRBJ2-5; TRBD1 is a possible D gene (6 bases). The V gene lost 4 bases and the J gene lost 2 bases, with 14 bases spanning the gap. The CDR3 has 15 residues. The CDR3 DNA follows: TGTGCCAGCAGTTCCAGGGGATCGGGGCAAGAGACCCAGTACTTC. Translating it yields CASSSRGSGQETQYF.

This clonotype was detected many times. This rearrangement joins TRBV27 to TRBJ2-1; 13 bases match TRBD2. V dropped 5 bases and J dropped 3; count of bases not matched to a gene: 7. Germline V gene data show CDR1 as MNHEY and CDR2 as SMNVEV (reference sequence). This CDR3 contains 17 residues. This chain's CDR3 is CASSTPGLAGIYNEQFF. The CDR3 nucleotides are TGTGCCAGCAGTACGCCGGGACTAGCGGGGATCTACAATGAGCAGTTCTTC.

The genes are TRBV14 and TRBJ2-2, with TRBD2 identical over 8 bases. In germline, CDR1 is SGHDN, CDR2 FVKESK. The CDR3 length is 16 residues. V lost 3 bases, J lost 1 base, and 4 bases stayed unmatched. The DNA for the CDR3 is TGTGCCAGCAGCCAGGGGACTAGTCTGAACACCGGGGAGCTGTTTTTT. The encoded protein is CASSQGTSLNTGELFF. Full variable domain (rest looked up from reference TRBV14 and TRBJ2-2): EAGVTQFPSHSVIEKGQTVTLRCDPISGHDNLYWYRRVMGKEIKFLLHFVKESKQDESGMPNNRFLAERTGGTYSTLKVQPAELEDSGVYFCASSQGTSLNTGELFFGEGSRLTVL.

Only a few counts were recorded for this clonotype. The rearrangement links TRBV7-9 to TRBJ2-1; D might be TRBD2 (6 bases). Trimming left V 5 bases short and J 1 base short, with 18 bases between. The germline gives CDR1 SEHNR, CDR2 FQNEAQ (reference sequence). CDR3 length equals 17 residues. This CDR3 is CASSERILAVSYNEQFF. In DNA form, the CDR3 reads TGTGCCAGCAGCGAAAGGATACTAGCCGTTTCCTACAATGAGCAGTTCTTC.

Here the CDR3 DNA reads TGTGCCACCAGTGATTCGGAAACAACCTCTACAGATACGCAGTATTTT. Translating it yields CATSDSETTSTDTQYF. The rearrangement links TRBV24-1 to TRBJ2-3; D ambiguous. CDR3 length: 16 residues. V dropped 2 bases and J dropped 3 bases, with 14 bases sitting between them. Germline CDR1 KGHDR, CDR2 SFDVKD.

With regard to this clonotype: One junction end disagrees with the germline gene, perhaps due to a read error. CDR3 nucleotides: TGTGCCAGCAGCCTGACGGGACTAGCGGGGGGGCCGGTCTTC. The encoded protein is CASSLTGLAGGPVF. This chain connects TRBV4-2 to TRBJ2-1; TRBD2 aligns across 16 bases. Germline V gene data show CDR1 as LGHNA and CDR2 as YNFKEQ. The CDR3 is 14 residues long.

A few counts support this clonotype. This CDR3 reads CSVPSGSSSYNEQFF. The CDR3 DNA is TGCAGCGTACCTAGCGGGTCGAGCTCCTACAATGAGCAGTTCTTC. The rearrangement uses TRBV29-1 and TRBJ2-1, with 8 bases that match TRBD2. This CDR3 has 15 residues. With V trimmed by 6 bases and J by 0 bases, 7 bases remained unmatched. Germline CDR1 is SQVTM and CDR2 is ANQGSEA.

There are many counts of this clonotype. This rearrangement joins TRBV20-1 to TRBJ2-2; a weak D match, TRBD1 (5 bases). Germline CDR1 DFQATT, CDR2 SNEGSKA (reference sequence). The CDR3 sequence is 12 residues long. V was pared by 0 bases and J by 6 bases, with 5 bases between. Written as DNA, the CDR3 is TGCAGTGCTAGAGAGGGGCCCGGGGAGCTGTTTTTT. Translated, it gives CSAREGPGELFF.

The CDR3 DNA is TGTGCCAGCAGCTCCTTCCCGGGGCTAGGGAACGGGGAGCTGTTTTTT. It is translated as CASSSFPGLGNGELFF. This rearrangement joins TRBV7-3 to TRBJ2-2; possibly TRBD1 or TRBD2 for D (5 bases each). The CDR3 is 16 residues long. Germline loops: CDR1 SGHTA, CDR2 FQGTGA. The V and J ends lost 4 bases and 7 bases respectively, with 19 bases between them. The entire variable domain, with the rest obtained from reference TRBV7-3 and TRBJ2-2, is as follows: GAGVSQTPSNKVTEKGKYVELRCDPISGHTALYWYRQSLGQGPEFLIYFQGTGAADDSGLPNDRFFAVRPEGSVSTLKIQRTERGDSAVYLCASSSFPGLGNGELFFGEGSRLTVL.

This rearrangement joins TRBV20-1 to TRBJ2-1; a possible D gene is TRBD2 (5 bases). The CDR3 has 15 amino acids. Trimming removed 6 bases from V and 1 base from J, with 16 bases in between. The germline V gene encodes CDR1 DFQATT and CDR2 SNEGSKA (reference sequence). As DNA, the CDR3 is TGCAGTGCGCCGAACCTAGCTGCTTCCTACAATGAGCAGTTCTTC. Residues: CSAPNLAASYNEQFF.

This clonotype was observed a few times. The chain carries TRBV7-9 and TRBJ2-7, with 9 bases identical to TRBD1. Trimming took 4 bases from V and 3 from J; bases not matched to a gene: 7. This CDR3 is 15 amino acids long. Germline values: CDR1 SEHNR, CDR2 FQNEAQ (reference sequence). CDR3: CASSSTGGKVYEQYF. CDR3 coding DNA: TGTGCCAGCAGCTCGACAGGGGGTAAAGTCTACGAGCAGTACTTC.

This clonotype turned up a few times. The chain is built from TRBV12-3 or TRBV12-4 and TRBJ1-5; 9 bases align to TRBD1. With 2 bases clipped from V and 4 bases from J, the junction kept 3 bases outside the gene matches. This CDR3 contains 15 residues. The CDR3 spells CASSLKGQGNQPQHF. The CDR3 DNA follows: TGTGCCAGCAGTTTAAAGGGACAGGGAAATCAGCCCCAGCATTTT.